This TCR beta chain came from a study of shared clonotypes between healthy human individuals. Study overall: A couple of female and a few male donors aged 18 to 49 were enrolled.

Overall study results and limits: Generation probability values for non-shared clonotypes were lower than those for clonotypes shared by all four donors.

This clone was seen only once. The antigen remains undetermined. Deep was the level at which the assay was run. Profiled with immunoSEQ multiplex PCR; TCRdb holds only in-frame clones, not every one. Of roughly 640,000 clones listed, approximately 74% are singletons. The CDR3 has 14 amino acids. The J segment lost 4 bases and the V segment lost 5 bases, leaving 7 bases of the junction unmatched. CDR1 and CDR2 from the germline V gene are SGHAT and FQNNGV. Sequenced material: memory CD4+ T cells sorted from blood. Documented subset: CD45RA-negative fraction. This sequence was found in a woman aged 30 to 39 in good health. The gene calls are TRBV11-2 and TRBJ1-2, with 7 bases identical to TRBD1. The CDR3 spells CASSPIRDSYGYTF. CDR3 DNA: TGTGCCAGCAGCCCAATACGGGACAGCTATGGCTACACCTTC.